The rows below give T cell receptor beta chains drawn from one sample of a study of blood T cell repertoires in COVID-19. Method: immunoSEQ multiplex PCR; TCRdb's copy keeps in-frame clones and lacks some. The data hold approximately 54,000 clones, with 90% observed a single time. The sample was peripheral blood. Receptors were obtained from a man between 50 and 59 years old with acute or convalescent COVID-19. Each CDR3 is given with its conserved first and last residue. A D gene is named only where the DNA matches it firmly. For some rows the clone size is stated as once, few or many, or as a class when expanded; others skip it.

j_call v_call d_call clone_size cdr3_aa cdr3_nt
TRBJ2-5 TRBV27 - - CASSTDRGETQYF TGTGCCAGCAGTACGGACCGGGGGGAGACCCAGTACTTC
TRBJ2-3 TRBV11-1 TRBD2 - CASSHPWGTRADTQYF TGTGCCAGCAGCCACCCATGGGGGACTAGGGCAGATACGCAGTATTTT
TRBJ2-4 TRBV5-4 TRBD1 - CASSSDRDLAKNIQYF TGTGCCAGCAGCTCGGACAGGGACTTAGCCAAAAACATTCAGTACTTC
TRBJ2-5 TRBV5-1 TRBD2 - CASRRLAVSQETQYF TGCGCCAGCAGAAGACTAGCGGTAAGCCAAGAGACCCAGTACTTC
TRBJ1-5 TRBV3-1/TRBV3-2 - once CASSQDPSGGNQPQHF TGTGCCAGCAGCCAAGATCCCTCGGGAGGCAATCAGCCCCAGCATTTT
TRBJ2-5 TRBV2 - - CASSEAQFQETQYF TGTGCCAGCAGTGAAGCCCAGTTCCAAGAGACCCAGTACTTC
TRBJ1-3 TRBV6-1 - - CASSDTQGNTIYF TGTGCCAGCAGTGATACCCAGGGAAACACCATATATTTT
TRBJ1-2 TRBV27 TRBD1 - CASGVPGQVFNGYTF TGTGCCAGCGGAGTTCCGGGACAGGTGTTCAATGGCTACACCTTC
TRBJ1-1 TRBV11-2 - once CASRKPDTNTEAFF TGTGCCAGCAGAAAACCGGACACGAACACTGAAGCTTTCTTT
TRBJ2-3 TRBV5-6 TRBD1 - CASSYRGPDTDTQYF TGTGCCAGCAGCTACAGGGGACCAGACACAGATACGCAGTATTTT
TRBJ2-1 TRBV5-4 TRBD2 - CASSLVAGENNEQFF TGTGCCAGCAGCTTGGTTGCGGGAGAGAATAATGAGCAGTTCTTC
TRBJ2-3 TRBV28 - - CASSYQTGRVGDTQYF TGTGCCAGCAGTTACCAAACAGGGAGAGTAGGGGATACGCAGTATTTT
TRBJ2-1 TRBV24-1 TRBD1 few CATSDHRKQYQGANEQFF TGTGCCACCAGTGATCATCGAAAGCAATACCAGGGGGCCAATGAGCAGTTCTTC
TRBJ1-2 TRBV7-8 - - CASSLAPIGAVDYGYTF TGTGCCAGCAGCTTAGCGCCTATAGGGGCTGTGGACTATGGCTACACCTTC
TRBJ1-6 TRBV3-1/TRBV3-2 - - CASQFYNSPLHF TGTGCCAGCCAATTCTATAATTCACCCCTCCACTTT
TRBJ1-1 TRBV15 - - CATSREVIGGTEAFF TGTGCCACCAGCAGAGAGGTAATCGGGGGTACTGAAGCTTTCTTT
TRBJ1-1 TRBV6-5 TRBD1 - CASSRQGRNTEAFF TGTGCCAGCAGCAGACAGGGTCGGAACACTGAAGCTTTCTTT
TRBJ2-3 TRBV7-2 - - CASISTGRTDTQYF TGTGCCAGCATCTCTACAGGGCGCACAGATACGCAGTATTTT
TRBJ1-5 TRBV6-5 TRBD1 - CASKGTGGVNQPQHF TGTGCCAGCAAAGGGACAGGGGGCGTTAATCAGCCCCAGCATTTT
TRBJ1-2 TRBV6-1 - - CASSETAGNYGYTF TGTGCCAGCAGTGAGACAGCAGGGAACTATGGCTACACCTTC
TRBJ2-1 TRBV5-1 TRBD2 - CASRTGTSGSNEQFF TGCGCCAGCAGAACCGGGACTAGCGGTTCGAATGAGCAGTTCTTC
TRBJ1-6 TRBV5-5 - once CASSFQASYNSPLHF TGTGCCAGCAGCTTCCAGGCTTCTTATAATTCACCCCTCCACTTT
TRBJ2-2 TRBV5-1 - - CASSLWAASSTGELFF TGCGCCAGCAGCTTGTGGGCAGCCTCGAGCACCGGGGAGCTGTTTTTT
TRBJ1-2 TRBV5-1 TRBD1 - CASSSPGQGYGYTF TGCGCCAGCAGCTCTCCGGGACAGGGCTATGGCTACACCTTC
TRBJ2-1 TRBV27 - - CASSLVGNEQFF TGTGCCAGCAGTTTGGTCGGGAATGAGCAGTTCTTC
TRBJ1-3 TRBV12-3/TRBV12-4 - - CASRSGGNTIYF TGTGCCAGCAGGTCCGGTGGAAACACCATATATTTT
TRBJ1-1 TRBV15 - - CATSRGTGAFF TGTGCCACCAGCAGAGGGACTGGGGCTTTCTTT
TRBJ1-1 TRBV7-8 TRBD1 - CASSLARQGRINTEAFF TGTGCCAGCAGCTTAGCTCGACAGGGGCGCATCAACACTGAAGCTTTCTTT
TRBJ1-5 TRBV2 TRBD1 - CASGRTGKDQPQHF TGTGCCAGCGGGCGGACAGGGAAGGATCAGCCCCAGCATTTT
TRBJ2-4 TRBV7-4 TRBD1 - CASRTGKNIQYF TGTGCCAGTAGGACAGGGAAAAACATTCAGTACTTC
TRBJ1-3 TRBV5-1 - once CASSLADRGGNTIYF TGCGCCAGCAGCTTGGCCGATCGGGGTGGAAACACCATATATTTT
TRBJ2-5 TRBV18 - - CASTDNQETQYF TGTGCCAGCACGGACAACCAAGAGACCCAGTACTTC
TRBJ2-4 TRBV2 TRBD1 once CASSEIGGQVQNIQYF TGTGCCAGCAGTGAGATAGGGGGACAGGTACAAAACATTCAGTACTTC
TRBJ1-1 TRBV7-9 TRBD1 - CASSSGRDRVRTEAFF TGTGCCAGCAGCTCCGGCCGGGACAGGGTACGCACTGAAGCTTTCTTT
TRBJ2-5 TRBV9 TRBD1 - CASSVENRGQETQYF TGTGCCAGCAGCGTAGAGAACAGGGGCCAAGAGACCCAGTACTTC
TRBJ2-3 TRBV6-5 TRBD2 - CASTGLGSTDTQYF TGTGCCAGCACCGGACTAGGAAGCACAGATACGCAGTATTTT
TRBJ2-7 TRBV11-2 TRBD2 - CASSYLTSGRTYEQYF TGTGCCAGCAGCTACCTAACTAGCGGGAGGACCTACGAGCAGTACTTC
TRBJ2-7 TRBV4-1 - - CASSQGSSSYEQYF TGCGCCAGCAGCCAGGGGAGTAGCTCCTACGAGCAGTACTTC
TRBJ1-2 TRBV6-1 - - CASSEAVRGYNYGYTF TGTGCCAGCAGTGAAGCCGTCCGGGGATATAACTATGGCTACACCTTC
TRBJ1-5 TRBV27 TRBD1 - CASSLGQGAYGSNQPQHF TGTGCCAGCAGCCTCGGACAGGGGGCATATGGCAGCAATCAGCCCCAGCATTTT
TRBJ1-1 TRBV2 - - CASSERASGTEAFF TGTGCCAGCAGTGAAAGGGCATCGGGAACTGAAGCTTTCTTT
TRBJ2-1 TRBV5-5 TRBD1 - CASSLVGTANEQFF TGTGCCAGCAGCTTGGTCGGGACAGCCAATGAGCAGTTCTTC
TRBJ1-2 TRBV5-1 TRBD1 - CASSLGGQVLVSRSGYTF TGCGCCAGCAGCTTGGGGGGACAGGTCCTCGTTTCCCGGTCCGGCTACACCTTC
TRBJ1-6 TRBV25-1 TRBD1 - CASSSRTGYNSPLHF TGTGCCAGCAGTTCCCGGACAGGGTATAATTCACCCCTCCACTTT
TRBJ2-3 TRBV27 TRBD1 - CASSRGQVGPTDTQYF TGTGCCAGCAGTCGCGGACAGGTGGGCCCCACAGATACGCAGTATTTT
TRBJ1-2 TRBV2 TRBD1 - CASSEASSIGQGYGYTF TGTGCCAGCAGTGAAGCCTCTAGCATAGGACAGGGCTATGGCTACACCTTC
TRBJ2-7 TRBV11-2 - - CASSLDRAYEQYF TGTGCCAGCAGCTTAGACCGCGCCTACGAGCAGTACTTC
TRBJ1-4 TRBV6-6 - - CASSRGEKLFF TGTGCCAGCAGCAGAGGTGAAAAACTGTTTTTT
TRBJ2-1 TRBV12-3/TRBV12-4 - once CASSHQSGEQFF TGTGCCAGCAGTCACCAGAGCGGTGAGCAGTTCTTC
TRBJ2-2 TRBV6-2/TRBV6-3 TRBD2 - CASSSGTSGSGWGRTGELFF TGTGCCAGCAGTTCCGGGACTAGCGGGAGTGGCTGGGGACGGACCGGGGAGCTGTTTTTT
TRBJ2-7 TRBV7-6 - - CASSSLSGRSYEQYF TGTGCCAGCAGCTCTCTTAGCGGTCGGTCCTACGAGCAGTACTTC
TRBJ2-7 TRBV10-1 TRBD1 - CASGNRDRGNEQYF TGCGCCAGCGGGAACCGGGACAGGGGAAACGAGCAGTACTTC
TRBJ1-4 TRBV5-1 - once CASSLGVSTNEKLFF TGCGCCAGCAGCTTGGGAGTTTCAACTAATGAAAAACTGTTTTTT
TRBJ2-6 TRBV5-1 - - CASSPDTSGANVLTF TGCGCCAGCAGCCCAGACACGTCTGGGGCCAACGTCCTGACTTTC